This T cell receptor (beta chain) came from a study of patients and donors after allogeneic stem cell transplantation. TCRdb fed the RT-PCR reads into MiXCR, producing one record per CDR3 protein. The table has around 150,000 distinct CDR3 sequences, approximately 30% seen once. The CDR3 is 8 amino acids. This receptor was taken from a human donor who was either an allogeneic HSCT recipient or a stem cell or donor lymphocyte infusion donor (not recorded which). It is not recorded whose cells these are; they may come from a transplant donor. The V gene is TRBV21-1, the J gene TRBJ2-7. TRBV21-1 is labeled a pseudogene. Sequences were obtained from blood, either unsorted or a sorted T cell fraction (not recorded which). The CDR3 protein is CASNEQYF. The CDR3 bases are TGTGCCAGCAACGAGCAGTACTTC.